Sequencing of this TCR beta chain was carried out in a study of T cell responses to AZD1222 COVID-19 vaccine. Study observations and caveats: Repertoires were collected only later (after the peak T cell response had occurred).

This CDR3 is 13 amino acids long. Germline assignment: CDR1 SGHVS and CDR2 FQNEAQ. The ends were cut back, 1 base at V and 7 bases at J, with 8 bases in the middle. This clone was picked up a small number of times. Antigen unknown. Method: immunoSEQ multiplex PCR; TCRdb's copy keeps in-frame clones and lacks some. The sample includes more than 150,000 clones, roughly 91% of them seen just once. This TCR came from an adult in good health. This sequence joins TRBV7-8 and TRBJ1-5, with D unclear. The sample in question was peripheral blood, obtained on day 0 of AZD1222 vaccination. The CDR3 loop reads CASSLVGTQPQHF. CDR3 DNA: TGTGCCAGCAGCTTAGTAGGCACCCAGCCCCAGCATTTT.